This TCR beta chain comes out of a study of blood T cell repertoires in COVID-19. Background on the study: Whether acute or convalescent, the COVID-19 samples came from the United States, Italy and Spain. From T cells, B-cell-depleted T cells, or PBMCs came the material, which was cDNA or gDNA.

This clone was picked up one time. The CDR3 has 17 amino acids. Germline loops: CDR1 LGHDT, CDR2 YNNKEL (reference sequence). Unmatched junction bases numbered 16, after V lost 3 bases and J lost 6 bases. Original data processing: Reference gene primers were amplified, and this amplification served to estimate nucleated cell counts. Using immunoSEQ multiplex PCR, the repertoire was profiled, and TCRdb retains in-frame clones only, with some absent. V, J and clone size are those of that table, while D and trimming were read from the DNA. The sample lists about 36,000 clones; over 75% were seen once. The sample comprised peripheral blood. The chain recombines TRBV3-1 (or the pseudogene TRBV3-2) with TRBJ2-7, with 8 positions matching TRBD1. The clonotype was recovered from a human donor in a cohort sampled during active COVID-19. The CDR3 protein is CASSHPKSGQGICEQYF. CDR3 in DNA: TGTGCCAGCAGCCACCCAAAATCAGGACAGGGAATCTGCGAGCAGTACTTC.